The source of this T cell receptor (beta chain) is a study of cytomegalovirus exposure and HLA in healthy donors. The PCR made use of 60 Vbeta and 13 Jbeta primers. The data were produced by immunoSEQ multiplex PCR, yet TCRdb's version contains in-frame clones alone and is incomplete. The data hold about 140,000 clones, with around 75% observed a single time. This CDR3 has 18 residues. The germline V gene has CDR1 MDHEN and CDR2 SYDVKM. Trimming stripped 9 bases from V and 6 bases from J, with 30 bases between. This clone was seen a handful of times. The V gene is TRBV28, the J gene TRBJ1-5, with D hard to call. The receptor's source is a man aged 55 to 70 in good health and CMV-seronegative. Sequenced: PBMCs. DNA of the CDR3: TGTGCCAGTACACCGCTGGACCAGTTTAGGGAGGAGGCTCAGCCCCAGCATTTT. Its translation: CASTPLDQFREEAQPQHF.